This entry lists 6 T cell receptor beta chains sequenced from one sample in a study of cytotoxic CD8 clonotypes in ibrutinib-treated CLL. Data came from immunoSEQ multiplex PCR; TCRdb stores just in-frame clones and leaves some out. Of some 140,000 clones listed, 85% to 95% are singletons. Sequencing was performed on PBMCs, taken after 12 months of ibrutinib treatment. The receptor set was obtained from a human donor with chronic lymphocytic leukemia.

Only a few counts were recorded for this clone. The chain links TRBV7-3 to TRBJ1-1; weak D call: TRBD1 (6 bases). Trimming shortened V by 5 bases and J by 0 bases, and 13 bases separated the two germline ends. Per the germline V gene, CDR1 is SGHTA and CDR2 is FQGTGA. This CDR3 spans 15 amino acids. The CDR3 here is CASSAQTGLNTEAFF. DNA for the CDR3: TGTGCCAGCAGCGCCCAAACAGGGTTGAACACTGAAGCTTTCTTT.

The chain is built from TRBV2 and TRBJ1-2; D unclear. Trimming cost V 6 bases and J 1 base, with 15 bases left between them. Germline assignment: CDR1 SNHLY and CDR2 FYNNEI. The CDR3 sequence is 15 residues long. Written as DNA, the CDR3 is TGTGCCAGCAGGAAGGATGTGACGGGTAACTATGGCTACACCTTC. Its protein is CASRKDVTGNYGYTF.

The chain links TRBV29-1 to TRBJ2-5; 10 nucleotides agree with TRBD1. Germline V gives CDR1 SQVTM, CDR2 ANQGSEA. J was trimmed by 4 bases and V by 6 bases; bases with no gene match: 8. This CDR3 has 14 amino acids. CDR3 in amino acids: CSVAGQGPGETQYF. CDR3 sequence (DNA): TGCAGCGTCGCGGGACAGGGGCCGGGAGAGACCCAGTACTTC.

The chain joins TRBV1 to TRBJ1-5; TRBD1 is taken as the D call from the table, unchecked against the DNA. TRBV1 constitutes a pseudogene. The CDR3 totals 13 residues. The CDR3 region is CTSTKTGNQPQHF. CDR3 bases: TGCACCAGCACAAAGACAGGCAATCAGCCCCAGCATTTT.

The rearrangement uses TRBV28 and TRBJ1-1; unclear D gene. Germline CDR1 reads MDHEN; CDR2 reads SYDVKM. The CDR3 runs to 15 residues. Trimming removed 4 bases from V and 6 bases from J, with 18 bases in between. The CDR3 reads CASSSASGFRSEAFF. CDR3 DNA: TGTGCCAGCAGTTCCGCCTCGGGGTTTAGGTCTGAAGCTTTCTTT.

The V call is TRBV9, the J call TRBJ2-1; the match to TRBD2 covers 13 bases. CDR1 and CDR2 (germline): SGDLS, YYNGEE. V gave up 3 bases and J gave up 7 bases; unmatched junction bases: 16. The CDR3 runs to 19 residues. The CDR3 nucleotides read TGTGCCAGCAGCGCTGAGACTCCGGGACTAGCGGGGCGCTTAAATGAGCAGTTCTTC. It is translated as CASSAETPGLAGRLNEQFF.